Below, one T cell receptor beta chain is given with its context. This clonotype was found many times. Its antigen remains unidentified. It has no much larger one-base neighbor in the sample; base qualities were not kept. Library generation was performed with 5' RACE. TCRdb names Illumina HiSeq 2000 as the instrument used. A universal primer binding site was introduced by template switching, and a unique molecular identifier was present in the final cDNA, enabling accurate counting of TCR cDNA molecules. First-strand cDNA for TCR alpha and beta chains was synthesized from specific primers in the conserved constant-segment region. To control for contamination, every cDNA library carried two barcodes: a SMART-Mk sample barcode plus Illumina barcodes. Two successive PCR steps introduced TruSeq adapter sequences along with Illumina sample barcodes. The Illumina HiSeq platform was used with custom primers to sequence TCR alpha and beta cDNA libraries. On the authors' methods: Unique molecular identifiers were extracted from raw reads with MiGEC, and CDR3 positions were determined with MiXCR. For each individual, recombination models were inferred using an EM algorithm with the repgenHMM and IGoR tools. Shared clonotypes were analyzed with the tcR package in R, and sharing was normalized by the product of cloneset sizes. Out-of-frame nonproductive sequences were analyzed to study raw recombination free of thymic and clonal selection effects. TCRdb reworked the public reads: Q25 trimming with fastp, MiXCR clone assembly, productive beta chains retained. A single entry per CDR3 protein holds the most common genes and DNA from its merged rows. TCRdb, not the authors, supplied the V and J calls. The sample includes around 250,000 distinct CDR3 sequences, with roughly 7% observed a single time. Roughly 3.6% of the sample is in the top ten clones.

The sample originates from a study of identical twins (TCRdb year 2016). Broadly, across the study: The study deep-sequenced TCR alpha and beta repertoires from monozygotic twins, unrelated adults of various ages and cord blood to test whether fetal clonotypes persist. Replicate twin experiments were performed at different times using different library preparation protocols to rule out contamination.

Ends trimmed: V by 9 bases, J by 4 bases; bases unmatched to a gene: 6. CDR1 and CDR2 were assigned from the germline V gene as MGHDK and SYGVNS. From its cysteine to its phenylalanine, the CDR3 spans 14 amino acids. The CDR3 DNA has 42 bases and is translated from base 1. Here is what the overall study found, with its caveats: Because the same donors could not be followed over many years, the conclusions relied on cross-sectional statistical analysis. Excess twin sharing in beta out-of-frame sequences was weaker because fewer shared sequences lowered the signal-to-noise ratio. Fewer insertions were carried by abundant cord blood beta clonotypes, a similar but weaker trend appeared in young adult naive repertoires, and no such trend appeared in memory repertoires. Recombination models systematically underestimated out-of-frame TCR alpha sharing in monozygotic twins but agreed with sharing between unrelated individuals. Compared with coincidental sharing between unrelated individuals, out-of-frame TCR alpha sequences shared between twins had an excess of sequences with low generation probability. Zero-insertion analyses could be partly confounded by invariant T cells such as MAIT and iNKT, though diverse VJ usage argued against such confounding for most clonotypes.

Every donor in the study was a healthy Caucasian. Three pairs of female monozygotic twins, all aged roughly 18 to 30 years, were included in the twin cohort. Miltenyi CD45RO+ enrichment and human naive T-cell isolation kits were used to isolate memory (CD45RO+) and naive T cells from PBMC. These sequences were also reported in another study, on yellow fever vaccine responses in identical twins. As that second paper reports: According to the authors, in identical twins the way T cells responded to vaccination appeared partly convergent and partly personalized. In the study, vaccine-responding T cell clones were precisely tracked in identical twins.

This TCR derives from a woman between 18 and 29 years old in good health. In this chain, TRBV25-1 is recombined with TRBJ2-3; the central 11 bases match TRBD2. Material: memory (CD45RO+) T cells sorted from blood. The cell subset or site label, as the study defines it: CD45RO+ enriched T cells. At the DNA level, the sequence is TGTGCCAGTAGCGGGAGGGTGCCCGCAGATACGCAGTATTTT. This translates into CASSGRVPADTQYF.